Shown below are 21 T cell receptor beta chains from a single sample sequenced in a study of blood T cell repertoires in COVID-19. Here immunoSEQ multiplex PCR was the method, and the copy in TCRdb shows in-frame clones only, minus some. The sample includes 300,000 or so clones, around 87% of them seen just once. The source material was peripheral blood. The receptors originated from a woman aged 45 to 65 who had recovered from COVID-19.

This chain uses TRBV30 with TRBJ1-4; 8 bases are shared with TRBD1. The CDR3 runs to 13 residues. The J segment lost 8 bases and the V segment lost 5 bases, leaving 7 bases of the junction unmatched. CDR1 is GTSNPN, CDR2 SVGIG, per germline (reference sequence). Here the CDR3 DNA reads TGTGCCTGGGGGACAGGTTCTGGCGAAAAACTGTTTTTT. Translated: CAWGTGSGEKLFF.

This chain links TRBV4-3 with TRBJ2-1, with TRBD1 as a possible D gene (6 bases). V lost 3 bases and J lost 2, with 20 bases in between. The CDR3 runs 18 residues. Germline lookup yields CDR1 LGHNA and CDR2 YSLEER. The CDR3 region is CASSQMTGLTTPYNEQFF. The CDR3 DNA follows: TGCGCCAGCAGCCAGATGACAGGCTTAACGACCCCCTACAATGAGCAGTTCTTC.

V and J are TRBV7-3 and TRBJ1-1, with a weak D call TRBD1 (6 bases). This CDR3 has 17 amino acids. Germline V CDR1 and CDR2: SGHTA, FQGTGA. Trimming took 1 base from V and 0 from J, leaving 15 bases between them. In nucleotides, the CDR3 is TGTGCCAGCAGCTTAAGGGGACACCAACTGCTGAACACTGAAGCTTTCTTT. It translates to CASSLRGHQLLNTEAFF.

The J gene is TRBJ2-1, the V gene TRBV10-3; 9 nucleotides agree with TRBD1. The germline V gene encodes CDR1 ENHRY and CDR2 SYGVKD. The CDR3 covers 16 residues. V lost 4 bases and J lost 4; bases outside the gene matches: 8. The CDR3 sequence: CAISGTDRGYYNEQFF. The DNA for the CDR3 is TGTGCCATCAGTGGTACCGACAGGGGGTATTACAATGAGCAGTTCTTC.

This clone was picked up one time. The chain employs TRBV28 and TRBJ1-2, with 7 positions matching TRBD1. Germline CDR1 reads MDHEN; CDR2 reads SYDVKM. The CDR3 runs 16 residues. V was pared by 2 bases and J by 0 bases, with 6 bases of the junction left unmatched. Here the CDR3 reads CASSLPRQGTNYGYTF. The CDR3 region has the DNA TGTGCCAGCAGTTTACCCCGACAGGGCACTAACTATGGCTACACCTTC.

The genes are TRBV5-4 and TRBJ2-3, with 8 bases fitting TRBD2. CDR3 size: 15 residues. The V and J ends lost 0 bases and 1 base, in that order; junction bases with no gene match: 1. Per germline, CDR1 SGHNT and CDR2 YYREEE (reference sequence). CDR3 sequence reads: CASSLAGGGTDTQYF. CDR3 DNA: TGTGCCAGCAGCTTGGCGGGAGGGGGCACAGATACGCAGTATTTT.

The chain combines TRBV28 with TRBJ2-7; TRBD2 aligns across 11 bases. The germline V gene has CDR1 MDHEN and CDR2 SYDVKM. V dropped 6 bases and J dropped 3; count of bases not matched to a gene: 13. This CDR3 region has 17 residues. Here the CDR3 reads CASSEIRGGTSGYEQYF. CDR3 coding DNA: TGTGCCAGCAGCGAGATACGCGGGGGGACTAGCGGCTACGAGCAGTACTTC.

The chain combines TRBV2 with TRBJ2-1; 15 bases are a match to TRBD2. This CDR3 is built from 17 residues. The V gene end was trimmed by 9 bases and the J gene end by 0 bases; junction bases not matched to a gene: 6. Per the germline V gene, CDR1 is SNHLY and CDR2 is FYNNEI. CDR3 sequence: CARGGLAGGGSYNEQFF. In DNA form, the CDR3 reads TGTGCCAGGGGGGGACTAGCGGGAGGTGGCTCCTACAATGAGCAGTTCTTC.

The J gene is TRBJ1-5, the V gene TRBV4-3, with TRBD1 matching over 8 bases. The germline gives CDR1 LGHNA, CDR2 YSLEER. V was pared by 0 bases and J by 4 bases, with 2 bases of the junction left unmatched. The CDR3 has 15 residues. The CDR3 here is CASSQDGDRNQPQHF. The CDR3 DNA sequence: TGCGCCAGCAGCCAAGACGGGGACAGGAATCAGCCCCAGCATTTT.

The rearrangement joins TRBV7-8 to TRBJ2-3; TRBD2 is a possible D gene (5 bases). Germline CDR1 reads SGHVS; CDR2 reads FQNEAQ. V lost 3 bases, J lost 3 bases, and 13 bases lay in between. The CDR3 contains 15 residues. CDR3 DNA: TGTGCCAGCAGCTTCGTCGGGGTCGGTACAGATACGCAGTATTTT. Protein product: CASSFVGVGTDTQYF.

Concerning this clone: In the same sample, other DNA sequences code for this CDR3. The chain has TRBV28 and TRBJ2-2; TRBD1 matches at 9 bases. Germline V CDR1 and CDR2: MDHEN, SYDVKM. There are 15 residues in the CDR3. V shed 4 bases and J 1 base; nucleotides not matched to a gene: 1. The CDR3 region has the DNA TGTGCCAGCAGTTCGGGACAGGGGAACACCGGGGAGCTGTTTTTT. Translated: CASSSGQGNTGELFF.

This clone was counted ten times or more. The chain is built from TRBV6-5 and TRBJ2-2; 8 positions agree with TRBD2. This CDR3 is built from 15 residues. Germline V gene data show CDR1 as MNHEY and CDR2 as SVGAGI. V lost 0 bases, J lost 6 bases, and 3 bases stayed unmatched. The CDR3 nucleotides are TGTGCCAGCAGTTACTCGTGGCGGGAGGCCGGGGAGCTGTTTTTT. Translation: CASSYSWREAGELFF.

The chain uses TRBV9 and TRBJ1-3; unclear D gene. Trimming took 8 bases from V and 0 from J, leaving 9 bases between them. The CDR3 runs 13 residues. The germline gives CDR1 SGDLS, CDR2 YYNGEE. This chain's CDR3 is CASTGSSGNTIYF. CDR3 DNA: TGTGCCAGTACCGGGAGCTCTGGAAACACCATATATTTT.

The chain combines TRBV5-1 with TRBJ1-1; maybe TRBD1 (5 bases). In germline, CDR1 is SGHRS, CDR2 YFSETQ. CDR3 length equals 15 residues. The V and J ends lost 0 bases and 0 bases respectively, with 9 bases between them. The CDR3 here is CASSLGKGVNTEAFF. CDR3 DNA: TGCGCCAGCAGCTTGGGTAAAGGGGTGAACACTGAAGCTTTCTTT.

The J gene is TRBJ1-5, the V gene TRBV28; possibly TRBD1 for D (5 bases). The CDR3 has 16 amino acids. The ends were cut back, 0 bases at V and 6 bases at J, with 15 bases in the middle. Germline V gene lookup returns CDR1 MDHEN and CDR2 SYDVKM. Written as DNA, the CDR3 is TGTGCCAGCAGTTTATGGGGCCGGGGGTTTGGTCAGCCCCAGCATTTT. Protein: CASSLWGRGFGQPQHF.

V gene TRBV28 combines with J gene TRBJ2-7; D remains ambiguous. This CDR3 spans 14 amino acids. The V end lost 6 bases, the J end lost 2 bases, and 14 bases lay between the germline ends. The germline CDR1 and CDR2 sequences are MDHEN and SYDVKM. The CDR3 protein is CASRLSGSTYEQYF. CDR3 nucleotides: TGTGCCAGCAGACTTTCCGGGTCAACCTACGAGCAGTACTTC.

The chain recombines TRBV27 with TRBJ2-1, with 8 bases matching TRBD2. The ends lost 8 bases at V and 3 bases at J; junction bases unmatched: 9. The CDR3 is 15 residues long. Germline CDR1 MNHEY, CDR2 SMNVEV (reference sequence). For the CDR3, the DNA is TGTGCCAGCCGGGAGGGGGGACTCAACTACAATGAGCAGTTCTTC. Translated, it gives CASREGGLNYNEQFF.

V gene TRBV5-4 combines with J gene TRBJ1-3; perhaps TRBD1 as D (6 bases). The V gene's germline CDR1 is SGHNT and CDR2 YYREEE (reference sequence). V lost 2 bases and J lost 0, with 12 bases in between. The length of the CDR3 is 16 residues. CDR3 residues: CASSFSGQSSGNTIYF. In DNA form, the CDR3 reads TGTGCCAGCAGCTTTTCTGGACAGAGCTCTGGAAACACCATATATTTT.

The chain couples TRBV5-4 to TRBJ2-7, with a tentative D call TRBD2 (6 bases). With 1 base removed from V and 2 bases from J, the gap between germline ends came to 13 bases. CDR3 length: 15 residues. CDR1 is SGHNT and CDR2 is YYREEE in the germline V gene (reference sequence). The CDR3, as DNA: TGTGCCAGCAGCTTGAGTGCGGGACGAACCTACGAGCAGTACTTC. The encoded protein is CASSLSAGRTYEQYF. The variable domain in full, with the rest retrieved from reference TRBV5-4 and TRBJ2-7, is ETGVTQSPTHLIKTRGQQVTLRCSSQSGHNTVSWYQQALGQGPQFIFQYYREEENGRGNFPPRFSGLQFPNYSSELNVNALELDDSALYLCASSLSAGRTYEQYFGPGTRLTVT.

The chain has TRBV4-2 and TRBJ1-2, with 10 bases identical to TRBD1. Germline V gene sequence: CDR1 LGHNA, CDR2 YNFKEQ. V lost 1 base, J lost 3 bases, and 2 bases stayed unmatched. The CDR3 is 15 residues long. This CDR3 reads CASSQAGTGDYGYTF. The CDR3 nucleotides are TGTGCCAGCAGCCAAGCCGGGACAGGGGACTATGGCTACACCTTC.

The rearrangement joins TRBV19 to TRBJ1-1; D ambiguous. Trimming took off 8 bases at V and 4 bases at J, with 8 bases between the two ends. The CDR3 runs 11 residues. From germline, CDR1 is LNHDA and CDR2 SQIVND (reference sequence). The CDR3 DNA follows: TGTGCCAGTGCACGGGGCACTGAAGCTTTCTTT. Its translation: CASARGTEAFF.